These 20 T cell receptor beta chains were all obtained from the same sample, sequenced in a study of blood T cell repertoires in COVID-19. Profiling relied on immunoSEQ multiplex PCR, and the TCRdb table lists in-frame clones only, not all of them. This table holds about 300,000 clones, around 82% found once. Material for sequencing was peripheral blood. These receptors were collected from a woman aged 50 to 60 who had recovered from COVID-19.

This rearrangement joins TRBV28 to TRBJ1-2; no clear D. CDR1 MDHEN and CDR2 SYDVKM come from the germline V gene. The CDR3 is 15 amino acids. V lost 4 bases, J lost 6 bases, and 18 bases lay in between. The CDR3 nucleotides are TGTGCCAGCAGTTCCAACTACGGGGTAGGGCATGGCTACACCTTC. Encoded protein: CASSSNYGVGHGYTF.

This clone showed up just once. V gene TRBV7-2 combines with J gene TRBJ2-7; 9 bases line up with TRBD2. This CDR3 is built from 18 residues. The V gene's germline CDR1 is SGHTA and CDR2 FQGNSA. V was pared by 2 bases and J by 0 bases, with 11 bases of the junction left unmatched. The CDR3 bases are TGTGCCAGCAGCTTAAGGCGGCCTAGCGGGATAGTCTCCTACGAGCAGTACTTC. Residues: CASSLRRPSGIVSYEQYF.

The genes are TRBV21-1 and TRBJ2-6; the table calls TRBD2, which could not be checked here. TRBV21-1 is a listed pseudogene. The CDR3 runs to 15 residues. In nucleotides, the CDR3 is TGTGCCAGCAAGTCGACGGGCTCTGGGGCCAACGTCCTGACTTTC. It yields the protein CASKSTGSGANVLTF.

The chain has TRBV27 and TRBJ2-7; D might be TRBD2 (5 bases). The germline V gene encodes CDR1 MNHEY and CDR2 SMNVEV (reference sequence). Trimming took 5 bases from V and 4 from J, leaving 12 bases between them. The CDR3 loop spans 13 amino acids. CDR3 amino acids: CASSLQRRYEQYF. CDR3 DNA: TGTGCCAGCAGTCTACAGAGGAGGTACGAGCAGTACTTC.

This rearrangement joins TRBV5-8 to TRBJ2-3; D is undetermined. The CDR3 extends over 17 amino acids. CDR1 SGHTS and CDR2 YDEGEE come from the germline V gene. V was cut by 0 bases and J by 1 base, with 15 bases left in between. CDR3 DNA: TGTGCCAGCAGCTTGGCCGTTCAACCACAAGGCACAGATACGCAGTATTTT. Protein: CASSLAVQPQGTDTQYF.

This clone was found once. The chain joins TRBV7-2 to TRBJ1-3; perhaps TRBD1 as D (6 bases). Trimming removed 5 bases from V and 0 bases from J, with 11 bases in between. The CDR3 has 15 residues. Germline loops: CDR1 SGHTA, CDR2 FQGNSA. This CDR3 reads CASSVTGNSGNTIYF. The CDR3 nucleotides read TGTGCCAGCAGCGTTACAGGGAACTCTGGAAACACCATATATTTT.

The table lists this clone with a few counts. V is TRBV7-3 and J is TRBJ2-2; D is uncertain. Trimming took off 1 base at V and 5 bases at J, with 5 bases between the two ends. This CDR3 has 13 residues. Germline assignment: CDR1 SGHTA and CDR2 FQGTGA. This chain's CDR3 is CASSLIRTGELFF. Written as DNA, the CDR3 is TGTGCCAGCAGCTTAATTCGGACCGGGGAGCTGTTTTTT.

The chain has TRBV29-1 and TRBJ2-7, with 8 bases lining up with TRBD1. CDR1 is SQVTM, CDR2 ANQGSEA, per germline. The CDR3 length is 13 residues. V lost 7 bases, J lost 3 bases, and 8 bases stayed unmatched. CDR3 bases: TGCAGCGACCCGGGACAGGCGAACTACGAGCAGTACTTC. This translates into CSDPGQANYEQYF.

The rearrangement links TRBV28 to TRBJ2-2, with 8 bases matching TRBD2. Germline assignment: CDR1 MDHEN and CDR2 SYDVKM. Unmatched junction bases numbered 6, after V lost 2 bases and J lost 4 bases. The CDR3 runs 16 residues. The CDR3 loop reads CASSLMGLAGTGELFF. CDR3 nucleotide sequence: TGTGCCAGCAGTTTAATGGGCCTAGCGGGCACCGGGGAGCTGTTTTTT.

The chain carries TRBV10-3 and TRBJ2-7; weak D call: TRBD1 (6 bases). Germline lookup yields CDR1 ENHRY and CDR2 SYGVKD. The CDR3 runs 14 residues. Trimming took 4 bases from V and 2 from J, leaving 12 bases between them. Here the CDR3 reads CAISVGAETYEQYF. The CDR3 nucleotides read TGTGCCATCAGTGTGGGGGCCGAAACCTACGAGCAGTACTTC.

This clone is a singleton in its sample. This chain links TRBV6-2 or TRBV6-3 with TRBJ2-1; maybe TRBD1 (5 bases). Germline values: CDR1 MNHEY, CDR2 SVGEGT. The CDR3 is made up of 13 amino acids. Trimming cost V 5 bases and J 6 bases, with 11 bases left between them. The CDR3 nucleotides read TGTGCCAGCAGTAACAGGTTAGGCAATGAGCAGTTCTTC. Protein product: CASSNRLGNEQFF.

V usage is TRBV7-2 and J usage is TRBJ2-1, with TRBD1 as a possible D gene (6 bases). This CDR3 is built from 15 residues. V lost 5 bases to trimming and J lost 4 bases, with 15 bases between them. Germline V lookup: CDR1 SGHTA, CDR2 FQGNSA. CDR3 region: CASSQQGFSYNEQFF. The CDR3, as DNA: TGTGCCAGCAGCCAACAGGGTTTCTCTTACAATGAGCAGTTCTTC.

The chain carries TRBV2 and TRBJ1-1; possible D gene TRBD1, 5 bases. CDR3 length: 14 amino acids. Germline V gene data show CDR1 as SNHLY and CDR2 as FYNNEI. Trimming stripped 6 bases from V and 4 bases from J, with 15 bases between. Here the CDR3 DNA reads TGTGCCAGCAGGTGGGGGGGACTTTCCACTGAAGCTTTCTTT. Amino acids: CASRWGGLSTEAFF.

The genes are TRBV7-8 and TRBJ1-4, with D unresolved. The V gene lost 5 bases and the J gene lost 0 bases, with 10 bases spanning the gap. Germline V gene sequence: CDR1 SGHVS, CDR2 FQNEAQ. The CDR3 has 15 residues. The CDR3 DNA reads TGTGCCAGCAGCCAACGGCGGCCAACTAATGAAAAACTGTTTTTT. It codes for CASSQRRPTNEKLFF.

This clone was found many times. The chain has TRBV29-1 and TRBJ2-7; TRBD2 matches 10 bases. Trimming removed 1 base from V and 3 bases from J; junction bases left unmatched: 9. Per germline, CDR1 SQVTM and CDR2 ANQGSEA. The CDR3 runs 16 residues. CDR3 nucleotides: TGCAGCGTTGAAGGTTTAGAAACTAGCGGGGACTACGAGCAGTACTTC. It specifies CSVEGLETSGDYEQYF.

CDR3 residues: CASSQQGAYYGYTF. In DNA, the CDR3 is TGTGCCAGCAGTCAACAGGGGGCGTACTATGGCTACACCTTC. V is TRBV28 and J is TRBJ1-2; 9 bases match TRBD1. The length of the CDR3 is 14 residues. J lost 3 bases, V lost 5 bases, and 4 bases had no gene match. Looked up from germline, CDR1 is MDHEN and CDR2 is SYDVKM.

V is TRBV7-9 and J is TRBJ1-1; TRBD1 matches 11 bases. V shed 5 bases, J shed 4 bases, and the junction held 12 bases outside the gene matches. The CDR3 contains 17 residues. Looked up from germline, CDR1 is SEHNR and CDR2 is FQNEAQ (reference sequence). CDR3 sequence: CASSPYPLGQGGTEAFF. The CDR3 DNA reads as TGTGCCAGCAGCCCCTATCCCCTGGGACAGGGGGGCACTGAAGCTTTCTTT.

The chain is built from TRBV19 and TRBJ1-5, with D tentatively TRBD1 (5 bases). V was cut by 3 bases and J by 7 bases, with 13 bases left in between. The germline V gene has CDR1 LNHDA and CDR2 SQIVND (reference sequence). CDR3 length equals 14 residues. For the CDR3, the DNA is TGTGCCAGTAGTATTGGCGGGGCGTTACAGCCCCAGCATTTT. This encodes CASSIGGALQPQHF.

V is TRBV28 and J is TRBJ1-1; TRBD1 might be the D (6 bases). The length of the CDR3 is 16 residues. Trimming removed 6 bases from V and 4 bases from J, with 21 bases in between. CDR1 MDHEN and CDR2 SYDVKM come from the germline V gene. The CDR3 DNA is TGTGCCAGCAGGAGAAACCGGGACACATACCCCACTGAAGCTTTCTTT. Translated: CASRRNRDTYPTEAFF.

The rearrangement joins TRBV5-4 to TRBJ2-2, with 7 bases lining up with TRBD2. With V trimmed by 0 bases and J by 2 bases, 10 bases remained unmatched. Germline V gene lookup returns CDR1 SGHNT and CDR2 YYREEE (reference sequence). CDR3 length equals 18 residues. The CDR3 nucleotides read TGTGCCAGCAGCTTGGATGGCCGGGGCGGGAGAAACACCGGGGAGCTGTTTTTT. This gives the protein CASSLDGRGGRNTGELFF.